The clone carrying this T cell receptor (beta chain) was observed many times. This entry comes from a study of T cells in Graves' hyperthyroidism and ophthalmopathy. This sample holds PBMCs from approximately 10 ml fresh peripheral blood. The CDR3 regions of TCR beta were amplified from RNA transcripts. When the TCR CDR3 underwent first-round RT-PCR, the HTBI primer set was used. TCRdb reanalysed the multiplex PCR reads using MiXCR and keeps one entry per CDR3 protein. There are about 420,000 distinct CDR3 sequences in the sample; about 15% occur only once, and 7.7% lies in the top ten. V gave up 5 bases and J gave up 8 bases; unmatched junction bases: 6. This CDR3 is 13 amino acids long. Germline V CDR1 and CDR2: SGHTA, FQGTGA.

This TCR derives from a woman under 30 with Graves' hyperthyroidism. V and J are TRBV7-3 and TRBJ1-2; 9 bases agree with TRBD1. Sequenced input: blood. Written as DNA, the CDR3 is TGTGCCAGCAGCGCCGACAGGGGGAAAGGCTACACCTTC. This gives the protein CASSADRGKGYTF.